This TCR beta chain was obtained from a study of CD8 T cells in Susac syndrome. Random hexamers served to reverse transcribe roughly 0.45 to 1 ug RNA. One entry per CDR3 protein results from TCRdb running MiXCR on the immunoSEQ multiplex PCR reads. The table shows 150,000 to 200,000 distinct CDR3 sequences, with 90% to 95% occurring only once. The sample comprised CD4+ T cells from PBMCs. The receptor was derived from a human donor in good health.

CDR3 sequence (DNA): TGTGCCAGCAGTTTACGGGCGGGGGGGCCCTGGAACGAGCAGTACTTC. Its protein product is CASSLRAGGPWNEQYF. This rearrangement joins TRBV12-3 or TRBV12-4 to TRBJ2-7; 9 bases are shared with TRBD2. The CDR3 is made up of 16 amino acids. V shed 2 bases, J shed 5 bases, and the junction held 10 bases outside the gene matches.